Following are 7 T cell receptor beta chains from one sample sequenced in a study of cytomegalovirus exposure and HLA in healthy donors. Only in-frame clones appear in the TCRdb table, and some are missing; sequencing was by immunoSEQ multiplex PCR. The sample carries around 50,000 clones, roughly 93% recorded once. The sequenced sample was PBMCs. The source is a woman aged 18 to 35 in good health and CMV-seronegative.

The chain has TRBV27 and TRBJ1-2; 7 bases map to TRBD1. Germline V gene sequence: CDR1 MNHEY, CDR2 SMNVEV (reference sequence). The CDR3 totals 14 residues. V shed 6 bases and J 2 bases; nucleotides not matched to a gene: 6. The CDR3 is CASRPDRKNYGYTF. CDR3 nucleotide sequence: TGTGCCAGCAGACCGGACAGGAAGAACTATGGCTACACCTTC.

Only one count was recorded for this clone. The chain's CDR3 is CAISETQGTNQPQHF. Here the CDR3 DNA reads TGTGCCATCAGTGAGACTCAGGGGACCAATCAGCCCCAGCATTTT. This chain joins TRBV10-3 and TRBJ1-5; weak D call: TRBD1 (6 bases). CDR1 and CDR2 (germline): ENHRY, SYGVKD. The CDR3 has 15 amino acids. Trimming left V 2 bases short and J 3 bases short, with 11 bases between.

V and J are TRBV9 and TRBJ1-5; 8 nucleotides agree with TRBD1. This CDR3 has 14 residues. Germline V gene data show CDR1 as SGDLS and CDR2 as YYNGEE. The V segment lost 7 bases and the J segment 2 bases; nucleotides outside the gene matches: 5. CDR3 nucleotide sequence: TGTGCCAGCTCGACAGGGGTGGGCAATCAGCCCCAGCATTTT. The encoded protein is CASSTGVGNQPQHF.

The chain has TRBV7-2 and TRBJ1-5; 7 positions agree with TRBD1. The junction had 4 bases not matched to a gene; V was cut back by 0 bases and J by 5 bases. In germline, CDR1 is SGHTA, CDR2 FQGNSA. The CDR3 runs 15 residues. The chain's CDR3 is CASSLATGRDQPQHF. The CDR3 DNA reads as TGTGCCAGCAGCTTAGCGACAGGGCGGGATCAGCCCCAGCATTTT.

J is TRBJ1-2 and V is TRBV19; perhaps TRBD1 as D (5 bases). V dropped 3 bases and J dropped 7 bases, with 15 bases sitting between them. The CDR3 is 14 amino acids. Germline V CDR1 and CDR2: LNHDA, SQIVND (reference sequence). The CDR3 here is CASSIDSRGFGYTF. CDR3 nucleotides: TGTGCCAGTAGTATTGACAGCCGAGGATTTGGCTACACCTTC.

This clone was seen once. Compared with germline, one end of the junction differs, possibly owing to a read error. The V and J genes are TRBV13 and TRBJ2-3; D is possibly TRBD2 (5 bases). This CDR3 spans 13 amino acids. CDR1 is PRHDT, CDR2 FYEKMQ, per germline (reference sequence). CDR3 coding DNA: TGTGCCAGCAGCACCTCTAGCACGGATACGCAGTATTTT. Its translation: CASSTSSTDTQYF.

This chain links TRBV6-1 with TRBJ2-7, with 7 nucleotides matching TRBD1. Germline assignment: CDR1 MNHNS and CDR2 SASEGT. V shed 5 bases, J shed 2 bases, and the junction held 9 bases outside the gene matches. The CDR3 is made up of 15 amino acids. CDR3 in amino acids: CASSPQQGETYEQYF. The CDR3 DNA is TGTGCCAGCAGTCCCCAGCAGGGGGAAACCTACGAGCAGTACTTC.